These 10 T cell receptor beta chains came from one sample sequenced in a study of monozygotic twins with inflammatory bowel disease. After re-calling the 5' RACE reads, TCRdb lists one entry per CDR3 protein, DNA absent. The specimen's table records a few hundred thousand distinct CDR3 sequences. Sequenced: blood. These receptors were taken from a human donor with ulcerative colitis or Crohn's disease, or a healthy co-twin of an affected twin (not recorded which).

The genes are TRBV19 and TRBJ1-2. The CDR3 has 11 residues. Germline assignment: CDR1 LNHDA and CDR2 SQIVND (reference sequence). The CDR3: CASSFRYGYTF.

The rearrangement uses TRBV27 and TRBJ2-6; checking the TCRdb D call of TRBD1 is not possible without DNA. Germline V gene data show CDR1 as MNHEY and CDR2 as SMNVEV (reference sequence). The CDR3 contains 16 residues. CDR3 region: CASGLLSPGGANVLTF.

The chain uses TRBV7-9 and TRBJ2-2. The CDR3 is 11 residues long. The germline V gene encodes CDR1 SEHNR and CDR2 FQNEAQ (reference sequence). The CDR3 here is CASSFTGELFF.

The V and J genes are TRBV20-1 and TRBJ2-7; TCRdb reports TRBD2, a call that lacks DNA to check it against. CDR3 length: 13 amino acids. Germline V gives CDR1 DFQATT, CDR2 SNEGSKA (reference sequence). This CDR3 is CSALGLANYEQYF.

CDR3 sequence: CASSYSRRVETQYF. The chain joins TRBV6-5 to TRBJ2-5; TCRdb reports TRBD2, a call that lacks DNA to check it against. This CDR3 has 14 residues. The germline V gene has CDR1 MNHEY and CDR2 SVGAGI.

This chain uses TRBV7-2 with TRBJ2-5; TCRdb gives TRBD1 as the D gene, but with no DNA this cannot be confirmed. The CDR3 extends over 15 amino acids. Germline CDR1 reads SGHTA; CDR2 reads FQGNSA. This CDR3 reads CASSFGGGYQETQYF.

J is TRBJ1-2 and V is TRBV11-2. CDR1 is SGHAT, CDR2 FQNNGV, per germline. This CDR3 is 14 amino acids long. CDR3 sequence: CASSSGRALYGYTF. Combining the CDR3 with reference TRBV11-2 and TRBJ1-2 gives the whole variable domain EAGVAQSPRYKIIEKRQSVAFWCNPISGHATLYWYQQILGQGPKLLIQFQNNGVVDDSQLPKDRFSAERLKGVDSTLKIQPAKLEDSAVYLCASSSGRALYGYTFGSGTRLTVV.

The genes are TRBV7-2 and TRBJ1-4; TCRdb's D gene call, TRBD1, goes unchecked for lack of DNA. This CDR3 is built from 15 residues. Germline lookup yields CDR1 SGHTA and CDR2 FQGNSA. The CDR3 spells CASSFQTGGNEKLFF.

The chain has TRBV20-1 and TRBJ1-4; TCRdb indicates TRBD1, and absent DNA this call remains unverified. The CDR3 is made up of 15 amino acids. Germline V gene sequence: CDR1 DFQATT, CDR2 SNEGSKA (reference sequence). The chain's CDR3 is CSATHPDRFNEKLFF.

The rearrangement uses TRBV5-1 and TRBJ2-1; TCRdb proposes TRBD2, but this gene call is untestable without DNA. Germline V gene data show CDR1 as SGHRS and CDR2 as YFSETQ. This CDR3 contains 15 residues. CDR3 residues: CASSFYGGGYNEQFF.